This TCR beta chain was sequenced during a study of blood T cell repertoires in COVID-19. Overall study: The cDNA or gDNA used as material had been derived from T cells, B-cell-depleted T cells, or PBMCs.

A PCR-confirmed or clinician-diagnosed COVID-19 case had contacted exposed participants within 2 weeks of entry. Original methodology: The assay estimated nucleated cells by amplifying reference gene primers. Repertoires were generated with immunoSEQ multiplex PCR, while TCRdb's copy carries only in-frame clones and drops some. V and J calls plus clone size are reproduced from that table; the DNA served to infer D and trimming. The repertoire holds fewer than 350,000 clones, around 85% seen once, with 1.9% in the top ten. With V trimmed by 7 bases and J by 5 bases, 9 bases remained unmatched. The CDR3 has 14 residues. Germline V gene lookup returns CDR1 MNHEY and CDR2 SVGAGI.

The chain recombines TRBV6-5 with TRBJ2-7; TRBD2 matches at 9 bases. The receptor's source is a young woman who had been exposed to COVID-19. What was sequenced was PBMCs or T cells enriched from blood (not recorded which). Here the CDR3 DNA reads TGTGCCAGCAAAGGCGGCGCTAGCGGGGACGAGCAGTACTTC. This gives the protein CASKGGASGDEQYF.